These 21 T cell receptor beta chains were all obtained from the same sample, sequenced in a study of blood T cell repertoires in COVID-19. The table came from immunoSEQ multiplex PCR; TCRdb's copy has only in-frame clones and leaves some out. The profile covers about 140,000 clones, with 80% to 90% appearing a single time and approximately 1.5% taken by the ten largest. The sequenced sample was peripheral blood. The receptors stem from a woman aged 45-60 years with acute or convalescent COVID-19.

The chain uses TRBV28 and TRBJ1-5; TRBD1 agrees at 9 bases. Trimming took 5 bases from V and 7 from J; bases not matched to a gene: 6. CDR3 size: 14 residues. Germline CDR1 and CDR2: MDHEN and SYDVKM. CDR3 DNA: TGTGCCAGCAGTCCGGGACAGGGCCCCCAGCCCCAGCATTTT. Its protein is CASSPGQGPQPQHF.

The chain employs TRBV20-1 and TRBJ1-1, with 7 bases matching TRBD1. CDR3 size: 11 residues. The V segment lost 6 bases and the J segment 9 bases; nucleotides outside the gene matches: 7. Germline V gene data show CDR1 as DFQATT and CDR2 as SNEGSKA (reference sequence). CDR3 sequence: CSAQGQGKAFF. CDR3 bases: TGCAGTGCACAGGGGCAGGGAAAAGCTTTCTTT.

CDR3 nucleotides: TGTGCCAGCAGTTACTCGCCTAGCGGGAGTTACAATGAGCAGTTCTTC. It translates to CASSYSPSGSYNEQFF. V and J are TRBV6-5 and TRBJ2-1; 10 bases align to TRBD2. CDR3 size: 16 residues. V lost 0 bases and J lost 4; bases outside the gene matches: 3. Germline-derived CDR1 and CDR2 are MNHEY and SVGAGI.

CDR3 sequence reads: CASSPGYSPLHF. DNA for the CDR3: TGTGCCAGCAGTCCGGGGTACTCACCCCTCCACTTT. This chain joins TRBV27 and TRBJ1-6; D uncertain. This CDR3 is built from 12 residues. Trimming shortened V by 5 bases and J by 10 bases, and 9 bases separated the two germline ends. From germline, CDR1 is MNHEY and CDR2 SMNVEV (reference sequence).

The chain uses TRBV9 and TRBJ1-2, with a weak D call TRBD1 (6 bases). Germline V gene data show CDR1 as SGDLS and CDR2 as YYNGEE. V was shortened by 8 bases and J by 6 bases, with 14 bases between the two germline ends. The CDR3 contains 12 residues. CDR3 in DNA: TGTGCCAGTAGCAGGGGAGGAAATGGCTACACCTTC. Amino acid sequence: CASSRGGNGYTF.

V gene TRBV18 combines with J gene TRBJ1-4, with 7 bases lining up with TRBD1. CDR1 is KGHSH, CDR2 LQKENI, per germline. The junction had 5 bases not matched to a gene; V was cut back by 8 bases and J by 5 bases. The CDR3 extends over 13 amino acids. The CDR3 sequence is CASLRTGNEKLFF. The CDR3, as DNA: TGTGCCAGCCTTCGGACAGGAAATGAAAAACTGTTTTTT.

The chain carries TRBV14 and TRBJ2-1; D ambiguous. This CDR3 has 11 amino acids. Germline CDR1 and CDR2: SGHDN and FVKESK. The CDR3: CLESSYNEQFF. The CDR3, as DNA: TGTTTGGAGAGCTCCTACAATGAGCAGTTCTTC. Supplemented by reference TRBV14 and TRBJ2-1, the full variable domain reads EAGVTQFPSHSVIEKGQTVTLRCDPISGHDNLYWYRRVMGKEIKFLLHFVKESKQDESGMPNNRFLAERTGGTYSTLKVQPAELEDSGVYFCLESSYNEQFFGPGTRLTVL.

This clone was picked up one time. CDR3 in amino acids: CASSLPRTGVYEQYF. The CDR3 DNA reads TGTGCCAGCAGCTTACCCCGGACAGGGGTCTACGAGCAGTACTTC. The chain uses TRBV7-9 and TRBJ2-7; 9 positions agree with TRBD1. Per germline, CDR1 SEHNR and CDR2 FQNEAQ (reference sequence). With 2 bases clipped from V and 3 bases from J, the junction kept 5 bases outside the gene matches. CDR3 size: 15 residues.

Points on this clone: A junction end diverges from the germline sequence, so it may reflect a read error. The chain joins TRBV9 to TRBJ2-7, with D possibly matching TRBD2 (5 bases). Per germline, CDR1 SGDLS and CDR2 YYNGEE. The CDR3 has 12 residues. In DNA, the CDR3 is TGTGCCAGCAGCGTAGACGGGGTTCGGCTTGACTTC. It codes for CASSVDGVRLDF.

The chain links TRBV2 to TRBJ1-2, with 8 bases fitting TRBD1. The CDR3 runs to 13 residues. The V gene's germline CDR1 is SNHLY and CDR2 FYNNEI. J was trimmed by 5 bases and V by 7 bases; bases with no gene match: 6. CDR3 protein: CASILDREYGYTF. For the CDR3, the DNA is TGTGCCAGCATCCTGGACAGGGAGTATGGCTACACCTTC.

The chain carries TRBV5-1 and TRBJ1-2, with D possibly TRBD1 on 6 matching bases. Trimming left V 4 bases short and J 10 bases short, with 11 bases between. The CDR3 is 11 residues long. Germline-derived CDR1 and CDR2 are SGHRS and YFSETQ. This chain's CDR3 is CASSTDSYYTF. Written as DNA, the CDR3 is TGCGCCAGCAGCACGGACAGCTACTACACCTTC.

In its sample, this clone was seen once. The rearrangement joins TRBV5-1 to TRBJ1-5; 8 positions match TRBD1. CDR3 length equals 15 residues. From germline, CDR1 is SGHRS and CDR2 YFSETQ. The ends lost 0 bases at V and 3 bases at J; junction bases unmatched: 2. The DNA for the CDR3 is TGCGCCAGCAGCTTGGGACAGGGGAACAATCAGCCCCAGCATTTT. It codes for CASSLGQGNNQPQHF.

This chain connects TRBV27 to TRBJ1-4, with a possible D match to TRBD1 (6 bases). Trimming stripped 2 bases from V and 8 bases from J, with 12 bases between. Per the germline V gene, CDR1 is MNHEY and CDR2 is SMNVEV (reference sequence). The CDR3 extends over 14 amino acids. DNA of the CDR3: TGTGCCAGCAGTTTAGTGGGGGCAGGCGAAAAACTGTTTTTT. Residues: CASSLVGAGEKLFF.

The CDR3 here is CASSFLRDRGRNEAFF. The CDR3 bases are TGTGCCAGCAGTTTCCTCCGAGACAGGGGGCGGAATGAAGCTTTCTTT. The V and J genes are TRBV27 and TRBJ1-1; 10 nucleotides align to TRBD1. The CDR3 consists of 16 residues. V lost 3 bases, J lost 7 bases, and 11 bases stayed unmatched. Germline V gives CDR1 MNHEY, CDR2 SMNVEV (reference sequence).

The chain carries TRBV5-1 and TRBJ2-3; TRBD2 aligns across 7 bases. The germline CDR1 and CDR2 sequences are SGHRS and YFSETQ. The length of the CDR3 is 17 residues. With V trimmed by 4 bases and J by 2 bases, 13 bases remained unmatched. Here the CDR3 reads CASSPGGTRDPTDTQYF. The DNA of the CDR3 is TGCGCCAGCAGCCCGGGGGGTACGCGGGACCCCACAGATACGCAGTATTTT.

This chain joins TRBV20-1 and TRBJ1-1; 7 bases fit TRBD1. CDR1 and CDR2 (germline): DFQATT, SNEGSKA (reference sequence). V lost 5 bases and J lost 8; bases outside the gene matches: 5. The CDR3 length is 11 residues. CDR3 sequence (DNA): TGCAGTGCTTCCCCGGACAGGGAAGCTTTCTTT. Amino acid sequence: CSASPDREAFF.

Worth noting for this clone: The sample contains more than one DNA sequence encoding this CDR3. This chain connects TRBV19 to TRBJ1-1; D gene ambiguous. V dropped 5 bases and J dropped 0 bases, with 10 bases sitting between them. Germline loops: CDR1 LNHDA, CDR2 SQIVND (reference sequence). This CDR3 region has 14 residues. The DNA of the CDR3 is TGTGCCAGTAGTCCTACGGGGATGAACACTGAAGCTTTCTTT. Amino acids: CASSPTGMNTEAFF.

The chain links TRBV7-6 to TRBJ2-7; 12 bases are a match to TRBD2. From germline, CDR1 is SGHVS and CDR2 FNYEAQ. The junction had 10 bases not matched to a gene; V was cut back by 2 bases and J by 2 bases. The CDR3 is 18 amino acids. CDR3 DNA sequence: TGTGCCAGCAGCTTATTAGCTAGCGGGAGGGCCGGGACCTACGAGCAGTACTTC. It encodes CASSLLASGRAGTYEQYF.

CDR3 residues: CASSEAPQGHYGYTF. The CDR3 nucleotides read TGTGCCAGCAGTGAAGCGCCACAGGGGCACTATGGCTACACCTTC. The chain employs TRBV2 and TRBJ1-2, with TRBD1 identical over 7 bases. Trimming cost V 0 bases and J 3 bases; bases outside gene matches: 4. CDR1 is SNHLY and CDR2 is FYNNEI in the germline V gene. This CDR3 region has 15 residues. The full variable domain, its missing parts supplied by reference TRBV2 and TRBJ1-2, is EPEVTQTPSHQVTQMGQEVILRCVPISNHLYFYWYRQILGQKVEFLVSFYNNEISEKSEIFDDQFSVERPDGSNFTLKIRSTKLEDSAMYFCASSEAPQGHYGYTFGSGTRLTVV.

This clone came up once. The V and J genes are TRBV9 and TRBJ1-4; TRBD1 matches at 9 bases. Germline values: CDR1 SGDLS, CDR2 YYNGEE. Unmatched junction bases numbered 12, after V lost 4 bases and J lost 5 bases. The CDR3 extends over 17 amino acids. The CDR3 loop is CASSLARDRVENEKLFF. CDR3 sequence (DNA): TGTGCCAGCAGCCTTGCCCGGGACAGGGTTGAGAATGAAAAACTGTTTTTT.

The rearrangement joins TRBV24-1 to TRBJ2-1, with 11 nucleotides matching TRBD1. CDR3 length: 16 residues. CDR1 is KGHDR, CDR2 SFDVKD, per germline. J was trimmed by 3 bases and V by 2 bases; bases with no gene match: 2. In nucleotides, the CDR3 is TGTGCCACCAGTGATTGGGGGACAGGGGGCTACAATGAGCAGTTCTTC. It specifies CATSDWGTGGYNEQFF.